The source of this T cell receptor (beta chain) is a study of graft-versus-host responses after intestinal transplantation. On the study more broadly: Transplant types were multivisceral, liver-intestinal, or isolated intestinal.

Here immunoSEQ multiplex PCR was the method, and the copy in TCRdb shows in-frame clones only, minus some. The sample includes some 8,200 clones, approximately 98% of them seen just once. Study-level points and caveats: The recipient marrow held GvH clones, and some of them showed up first in ileum or blood. Allografts carried high graft-versus-host to host-versus-graft clonal ratios in patients having graft-donor T cell macrochimerism. Early post-transplant declines in HvG were associated with peak levels of circulating GvH clones.

CDR1 is SGDLS and CDR2 is YYNGEE in the germline V gene. The CDR3 has 18 residues. V was trimmed by 0 bases and J by 1 base, leaving 18 bases between them. Details on this clone: The target antigen is unknown.

The clonotype originates from a human patient who received an intestinal transplant, so some T cells may come from the graft donor. The chain carries TRBV9 and TRBJ2-3, with unresolved D. The sequencing here drew on PBMCs, taken 23 days after intestinal transplant. CDR3 amino acids: CASSVVDSPKKGTDTQYF. The DNA of the CDR3 is TGTGCCAGCAGCGTAGTTGATAGCCCCAAAAAAGGCACAGATACGCAGTATTTT.